The 31 T cell receptor beta chains presented below share a single source sample, sequenced in a study of blood T cell repertoires in COVID-19. The method was immunoSEQ multiplex PCR; TCRdb's version includes in-frame clones alone and lacks a portion of them. The sample records tens of thousands of clones, approximately 88% being singletons. Specimen: peripheral blood. The receptors stem from a human donor in a cohort sampled during active COVID-19.

This clone has only one observation. The chain uses TRBV6-6 and TRBJ1-2; possibly TRBD1 for D (6 bases). This CDR3 region has 13 residues. Germline CDR1 reads MNHNY; CDR2 reads SVGAGI (reference sequence). V gave up 6 bases and J gave up 5 bases, with 13 bases separating them. CDR3 sequence: CASSAGVGYGYTF. The DNA of the CDR3 is TGTGCCAGCAGCGCAGGGGTTGGTTATGGCTACACCTTC.

This chain joins TRBV2 and TRBJ2-1, with 9 positions matching TRBD2. Germline CDR1 reads SNHLY; CDR2 reads FYNNEI. The CDR3 is made up of 17 amino acids. J lost 8 bases, V lost 1 base, and 12 bases had no gene match. CDR3 sequence (DNA): TGTGCCAGCAGTGAAGGGCCTGGGACTAGCTGGAAGTATGAGCAGTTCTTC. Its protein product is CASSEGPGTSWKYEQFF.

The rearrangement joins TRBV28 to TRBJ1-2; 9 bases agree with TRBD1. In germline, CDR1 is MDHEN, CDR2 SYDVKM. V lost 4 bases to trimming and J lost 6 bases; unmatched junction nucleotides: 12. This CDR3 comprises 16 residues. CDR3: CASSSLRSGTGNGYTF. The CDR3 DNA sequence: TGTGCCAGCAGTTCGCTCCGATCAGGGACAGGGAATGGCTACACCTTC.

This rearrangement joins TRBV5-1 to TRBJ2-7; D is possibly TRBD1 (6 bases). This CDR3 region has 14 residues. V lost 4 bases and J 3 bases, leaving 14 bases between the germline ends. The germline CDR1 and CDR2 sequences are SGHRS and YFSETQ. CDR3 protein: CASSPRTELYEQYF. The CDR3, as DNA: TGCGCCAGCAGCCCACGGACAGAACTCTACGAGCAGTACTTC. Combining the CDR3 with reference TRBV5-1 and TRBJ2-7 gives the whole variable domain KAGVTQTPRYLIKTRGQQVTLSCSPISGHRSVSWYQQTPGQGLQFLFEYFSETQRNKGNFPGRFSGRQFSNSRSEMNVSTLELGDSALYLCASSPRTELYEQYFGPGTRLTVT.

The rearrangement links TRBV7-9 to TRBJ2-2, with D perhaps matching TRBD2 (6 bases). Germline V lookup: CDR1 SEHNR, CDR2 FQNEAQ (reference sequence). CDR3 size: 14 residues. V lost 8 bases, J lost 1 base, and 11 bases lay in between. In DNA, the CDR3 is TGTGCCAGCCGGTCAGCGGGGAACACCGGGGAGCTGTTTTTT. It codes for CASRSAGNTGELFF.

The V call is TRBV5-4, the J call TRBJ1-2, with TRBD1 identical over 7 bases. Germline V gene lookup returns CDR1 SGHNT and CDR2 YYREEE (reference sequence). V shed 4 bases, J shed 2 bases, and the junction held 2 bases outside the gene matches. The CDR3 loop spans 13 amino acids. CDR3 amino acids: CASSADRNYGYTF. In DNA form, the CDR3 reads TGTGCCAGCAGCGCGGACAGGAACTATGGCTACACCTTC. Supplemented by reference TRBV5-4 and TRBJ1-2, the full variable domain reads ETGVTQSPTHLIKTRGQQVTLRCSSQSGHNTVSWYQQALGQGPQFIFQYYREEENGRGNFPPRFSGLQFPNYSSELNVNALELDDSALYLCASSADRNYGYTFGSGTRLTVV.

The rearrangement uses TRBV11-2 and TRBJ1-2; 9 nucleotides match TRBD1. Germline assignment: CDR1 SGHAT and CDR2 FQNNGV. After removal of 10 bases from V and 9 bases from J, the junction contained 9 bases not matched to a gene. This CDR3 region has 12 residues. CDR3 amino acids: CATSGTGFSYTF. In nucleotides, the CDR3 is TGTGCCACCTCCGGGACAGGGTTTAGCTACACCTTC.

Here the CDR3 reads CASSGRQGLGEKLFF. The CDR3 bases are TGTGCCAGCAGCGGACGACAGGGGTTAGGCGAAAAACTGTTTTTT. The chain couples TRBV7-9 to TRBJ1-4, with 8 positions matching TRBD1. Germline CDR1 is SEHNR and CDR2 is FQNEAQ (reference sequence). The CDR3 runs 15 residues. With V trimmed by 5 bases and J by 8 bases, 10 bases remained unmatched. The complete variable domain, with remaining parts taken from reference TRBV7-9 and TRBJ1-4, reads DTGVSQNPRHKITKRGQNVTFRCDPISEHNRLYWYRQTLGQGPEFLTYFQNEAQLEKSRLLSDRFSAERPKGSFSTLEIQRTEQGDSAMYLCASSGRQGLGEKLFFGSGTQLSVL.

The rearrangement uses TRBV28 and TRBJ1-4, with unresolved D. This CDR3 is built from 12 residues. V was clipped by 6 bases and J by 3 bases, with 5 bases between them. Germline CDR1 is MDHEN and CDR2 is SYDVKM. This chain's CDR3 is CASSVSNEKLFF. Written as DNA, the CDR3 is TGTGCCAGCAGCGTATCTAATGAAAAACTGTTTTTT. The whole variable domain, remainder taken from reference TRBV28 and TRBJ1-4, is DVKVTQSSRYLVKRTGEKVFLECVQDMDHENMFWYRQDPGLGLRLIYFSYDVKMKEKGDIPEGYSVSREKKERFSLILESASTNQTSMYLCASSVSNEKLFFGSGTQLSVL.

This clone was found a few times. The chain employs TRBV5-6 and TRBJ2-2; D call uncertain. This CDR3 is 13 amino acids long. CDR1 and CDR2 (germline): SGHDT, YYEEEE. V was clipped by 1 base and J by 6 bases, with 7 bases between them. The CDR3 is CASSLPPAGELFF. The CDR3 nucleotides read TGTGCCAGCAGCTTGCCCCCGGCCGGGGAGCTGTTTTTT.

The rearrangement links TRBV19 to TRBJ1-3; TRBD1 is a possible D gene (5 bases). The CDR3 runs 15 residues. Germline-derived CDR1 and CDR2 are LNHDA and SQIVND (reference sequence). V shed 3 bases and J shed 4 bases, with 13 bases lying between them. The CDR3: CASSISRVQGNTIYF. The CDR3 nucleotides read TGTGCCAGTAGTATCTCCAGGGTGCAAGGAAACACCATATATTTT.

This chain uses TRBV7-2 with TRBJ2-1, with 9 bases fitting TRBD2. This CDR3 contains 15 residues. The germline gives CDR1 SGHTA, CDR2 FQGNSA. With 2 bases clipped from V and 6 bases from J, the junction kept 5 bases outside the gene matches. The CDR3 loop is CASSLQRSGGNEQFF. The CDR3 DNA sequence: TGTGCCAGCAGCTTACAGCGTAGCGGGGGCAATGAGCAGTTCTTC. The full variable domain, rest sourced from reference TRBV7-2 and TRBJ2-1, is GAGVSQSPSNKVTEKGKDVELRCDPISGHTALYWYRQSLGQGLEFLIYFQGNSAPDKSGLPSDRFSAERTGGSVSTLTIQRTQQEDSAVYLCASSLQRSGGNEQFFGPGTRLTVL.

The chain carries TRBV11-3 and TRBJ2-2; D is undetermined. V lost 3 bases and J lost 5, with 16 bases in between. CDR1 is SGHNT and CDR2 is YENEEA in the germline V gene. This CDR3 contains 16 residues. The CDR3 spells CASSLAGGPFTGELFF. For the CDR3, the DNA is TGTGCCAGCAGCTTGGCAGGTGGTCCTTTTACCGGGGAGCTGTTTTTT.

V usage is TRBV27 and J usage is TRBJ2-2; D is perhaps TRBD1 (5 bases). Trimming stripped 6 bases from V and 8 bases from J, with 16 bases between. CDR1 MNHEY and CDR2 SMNVEV come from the germline V gene (reference sequence). The CDR3 length is 14 residues. The CDR3 sequence: CASRTDSLGGELFF. In DNA, the CDR3 is TGTGCCAGCAGGACTGACAGTCTGGGGGGGGAGCTGTTTTTT.

V is TRBV7-6 and J is TRBJ2-6, with TRBD1 matching 7 bases. This CDR3 contains 17 residues. Looked up from germline, CDR1 is SGHVS and CDR2 is FNYEAQ. After removal of 5 bases from V and 0 bases from J, the junction contained 7 bases not matched to a gene. The CDR3 loop is CASSPRDSHSGANVLTF. DNA of the CDR3: TGTGCCAGCAGCCCCCGGGACAGTCACTCTGGGGCCAACGTCCTGACTTTC.

The rearrangement joins TRBV5-1 to TRBJ2-3, with D maybe TRBD2 (5 bases). The CDR3 is 14 residues long. Germline V gene lookup returns CDR1 SGHRS and CDR2 YFSETQ. With 0 bases removed from V and 8 bases from J, the gap between germline ends came to 13 bases. The CDR3 region is CASSLGDPGGTQYF. CDR3 nucleotide sequence: TGCGCCAGCAGCTTGGGCGACCCCGGAGGTACGCAGTATTTT.

The CDR3 DNA follows: TGTGCCACTAGCGGTCTAAATGAAAAACTGTTTTTT. Its protein is CATSGLNEKLFF. V usage is TRBV15 and J usage is TRBJ1-4; D remains unclear. This CDR3 has 12 amino acids. CDR1 LNHNV and CDR2 YYDKDF come from the germline V gene (reference sequence). The V end was cut by 9 bases, the J end by 5 bases, with 10 bases between.

The J gene is TRBJ1-1, the V gene TRBV27; no definite D call. There are 12 residues in the CDR3. Germline V gene sequence: CDR1 MNHEY, CDR2 SMNVEV (reference sequence). V shed 7 bases and J shed 1 base, with 7 bases lying between them. The CDR3 sequence is CASNGQNTEAFF. DNA of the CDR3: TGTGCCAGCAATGGGCAGAACACTGAAGCTTTCTTT.

The sample holds one count of this clone. The V and J genes are TRBV5-1 and TRBJ2-3; 7 nucleotides match TRBD2. After removal of 0 bases from V and 6 bases from J, the junction contained 7 bases not matched to a gene. The CDR3 spans 15 residues. Germline values: CDR1 SGHRS, CDR2 YFSETQ. The DNA for the CDR3 is TGCGCCAGCAGCTTGGCCGGCGGGAGTGTTGATACGCAGTATTTT. Protein: CASSLAGGSVDTQYF.

The chain joins TRBV5-1 to TRBJ2-1; 12 bases align to TRBD2. In germline, CDR1 is SGHRS, CDR2 YFSETQ. V shed 3 bases and J 6 bases; nucleotides not matched to a gene: 10. The CDR3 sequence is 17 residues long. In nucleotides, the CDR3 is TGCGCCAGCAGCTCTGGACTAGCGGGGAGGTCTCTCAATGAGCAGTTCTTC. This gives the protein CASSSGLAGRSLNEQFF.

This chain links TRBV7-2 with TRBJ2-5; D is perhaps TRBD2 (6 bases). Trimming stripped 6 bases from V and 4 bases from J, with 15 bases between. Germline V CDR1 and CDR2: SGHTA, FQGNSA. This CDR3 spans 14 amino acids. The CDR3 sequence is CASRTGSWGETQYF. DNA for the CDR3: TGTGCCAGCAGAACCGGGAGCTGGGGAGAGACCCAGTACTTC.

The chain joins TRBV7-9 to TRBJ2-5; TRBD2 matches at 10 bases. The ends lost 5 bases at V and 0 bases at J; junction bases unmatched: 9. CDR1 is SEHNR and CDR2 is FQNEAQ in the germline V gene (reference sequence). This CDR3 has 17 amino acids. This chain's CDR3 is CASSPDSGRAHQETQYF. The CDR3 bases are TGTGCCAGCAGCCCGGACAGCGGGAGGGCCCACCAAGAGACCCAGTACTTC.

The chain employs TRBV28 and TRBJ2-7; 7 bases align to TRBD1. The CDR3 runs to 15 residues. The germline CDR1 and CDR2 sequences are MDHEN and SYDVKM. With V trimmed by 5 bases and J by 0 bases, 7 bases remained unmatched. For the CDR3, the DNA is TGTGCCAGCAGTCAGACAGGGACCCCCTCCTACGAGCAGTACTTC. Translated, it gives CASSQTGTPSYEQYF.

Here the CDR3 DNA reads TGTGCCAGCAGTGAACCGGGACAGCTCACCGGGGAGCTGTTTTTT. It specifies CASSEPGQLTGELFF. This chain links TRBV6-1 with TRBJ2-2, with TRBD1 matching 7 bases. CDR1 is MNHNS and CDR2 is SASEGT in the germline V gene. Germline trimming cut 2 bases from V and 4 bases from J; bases unmatched to any gene: 4. The CDR3 is 15 residues long.

This rearrangement joins TRBV24-1 to TRBJ2-2; 8 nucleotides align to TRBD1. Germline CDR1 KGHDR, CDR2 SFDVKD. Unmatched junction bases numbered 4, after V lost 5 bases and J lost 3 bases. The CDR3 sequence is 15 residues long. The CDR3 is CATSVGTGDTGELFF. CDR3 nucleotides: TGTGCCACCAGTGTCGGGACAGGAGACACCGGGGAGCTGTTTTTT.

V and J are TRBV3-1 (or the pseudogene TRBV3-2) and TRBJ2-5, with D tentatively TRBD1 (6 bases). Trimming removed 4 bases at V and 1 base at J, with 19 bases between. Germline values: CDR1 LGHDT, CDR2 YNNKEL (reference sequence). This CDR3 has 17 residues. The CDR3 sequence is CASSPRRMAGVQETQYF. In DNA, the CDR3 is TGTGCCAGCAGCCCCCGGAGGATGGCAGGGGTCCAAGAGACCCAGTACTTC.

The chain links TRBV24-1 to TRBJ2-7, with 7 bases lining up with TRBD1. Unmatched junction bases numbered 9, after V lost 9 bases and J lost 2 bases. Looked up from germline, CDR1 is KGHDR and CDR2 is SFDVKD. The CDR3 extends over 14 amino acids. The CDR3 loop reads CATALTGRPYEQYF. The CDR3 nucleotides are TGTGCCACCGCCTTGACAGGGCGCCCCTACGAGCAGTACTTC.

The rearrangement links TRBV11-3 to TRBJ2-1; TRBD2 agrees at 12 bases. J gave up 9 bases and V 3 bases, and 6 bases lay outside the gene matches. Germline CDR1 is SGHNT and CDR2 is YENEEA. The CDR3 is made up of 15 amino acids. The CDR3 here is CASSLGTSGSAEQFF. The CDR3 DNA reads as TGTGCCAGCAGCTTGGGGACTAGCGGGTCTGCTGAGCAGTTCTTC.

This chain joins TRBV9 and TRBJ2-3; D is unresolved. The length of the CDR3 is 16 residues. The V gene lost 0 bases and the J gene lost 2 bases, with 13 bases spanning the gap. Per germline, CDR1 SGDLS and CDR2 YYNGEE. This CDR3 is CASSVERNPTTDTQYF. The CDR3 DNA is TGTGCCAGCAGCGTAGAGCGAAACCCCACCACAGATACGCAGTATTTT.

This sequence joins TRBV18 and TRBJ1-6; 8 nucleotides agree with TRBD1. V lost 2 bases and J lost 7; bases outside the gene matches: 10. The CDR3 is made up of 17 amino acids. Germline CDR1 reads KGHSH; CDR2 reads LQKENI. The CDR3 DNA sequence: TGTGCCAGCTCACCAGGGCAGGGGGCGGGCACGAATTCACCCCTCCACTTT. Its protein is CASSPGQGAGTNSPLHF.

V usage is TRBV6-4 and J usage is TRBJ2-7; weak D call: TRBD1 (6 bases). V was pared by 5 bases and J by 0 bases, with 11 bases between. Germline CDR1 and CDR2: MRHNA and SNTAGT. CDR3 length: 14 amino acids. The chain's CDR3 is CASSPDRSSYEQYF. CDR3 DNA sequence: TGTGCCAGCAGTCCCGACAGGAGCTCCTACGAGCAGTACTTC.